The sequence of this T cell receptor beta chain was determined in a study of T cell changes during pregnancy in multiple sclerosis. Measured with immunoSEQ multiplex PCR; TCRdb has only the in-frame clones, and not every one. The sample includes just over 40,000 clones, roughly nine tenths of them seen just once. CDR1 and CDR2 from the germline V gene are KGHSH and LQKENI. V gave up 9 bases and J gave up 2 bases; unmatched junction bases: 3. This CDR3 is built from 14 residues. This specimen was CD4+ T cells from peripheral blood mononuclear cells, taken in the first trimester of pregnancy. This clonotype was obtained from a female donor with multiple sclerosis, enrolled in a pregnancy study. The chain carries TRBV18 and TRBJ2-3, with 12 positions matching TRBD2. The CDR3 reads CASGLAGPTDTQYF. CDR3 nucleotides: TGTGCCAGTGGACTAGCGGGACCCACAGATACGCAGTATTTT. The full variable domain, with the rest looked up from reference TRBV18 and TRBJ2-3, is NAGVMQNPRHLVRRRGQEARLRCSPMKGHSHVYWYRQLPEEGLKFMVYLQKENIIDESGMPKERFSAEFPKEGPSILRIQQVVRGDSAAYFCASGLAGPTDTQYFGPGTRLTVL.